The TCR beta chain described here comes from a study of T-cell memory formation after mild COVID-19. Study context: In these data, TCR clusters were largely donor specific.

Using constant-segment primers, 5'RACE produced TCR alpha and TCR beta cDNA libraries carrying sample barcodes and UMIs. TCRdb reanalysed the 5' RACE reads using MiXCR and keeps one entry per CDR3 protein. The sample consists of under 60,000 distinct CDR3 sequences, approximately 9% of them appearing once. About this clonotype itself: Its matching antigen is unknown.

Study-level results: That cross-reactive memory joined was suggested by some responding clones appearing in pre-infection memory.

Germline V gene sequence: CDR1 SEHNR, CDR2 FQNEAQ (reference sequence). Trimming removed 3 bases from V and 2 bases from J, with 13 bases in between. The CDR3 totals 15 residues. Source material: PBMCs or a T cell subset sorted from them (not recorded which). This receptor was taken from an adult woman who had mild COVID-19 (a few samples of this study predate the infection). Cell type and time point are not known. The rearrangement joins TRBV7-9 to TRBJ2-5, with D tentatively TRBD2 (5 bases). The CDR3 DNA reads as TGTGCCAGCAGCTTCGGCGGGCTCGGTCAAGAGACCCAGTACTTC. Translation: CASSFGGLGQETQYF. The whole variable domain, filled in from reference TRBV7-9 and TRBJ2-5, reads DTGVSQNPRHKITKRGQNVTFRCDPISEHNRLYWYRQTLGQGPEFLTYFQNEAQLEKSRLLSDRFSAERPKGSFSTLEIQRTEQGDSAMYLCASSFGGLGQETQYFGPGTRLLVL.